One sample yielded the 14 T cell receptor beta chains listed below, sequenced in a study of Ad26.COV2.S vaccination and SARS-CoV-2 variants. Clones were sequenced by immunoSEQ multiplex PCR, and TCRdb holds only the in-frame ones, with some missing. This repertoire shows roughly 500,000 clones, roughly nine tenths found once; its top ten account for roughly 13%. Treatment indicated: 15 to 20 received Ad26.COV2.S at low or high dose, single or two shots; a few received placebo; per-sample allocation not given. The samples date from day 63 after the first vaccine or placebo injection. Source: peripheral blood, taken in a trial of Ad26.COV2.S vaccine versus placebo. These TCRs come from a person aged 18-65 years who received the Ad26.COV2.S COVID-19 vaccine or a placebo.

On this clone itself: In the same sample, other DNA sequences code for this CDR3. The chain links TRBV6-1 to TRBJ2-7, with D unclear. The CDR3 is 13 residues long. The germline V gene has CDR1 MNHNS and CDR2 SASEGT. Trimming stripped 3 bases from V and 4 bases from J, with 10 bases between. The CDR3 DNA is TGTGCCAGCAGTGAGCAAGGCGGATACGAGCAGTACTTC. This encodes CASSEQGGYEQYF.

V usage is TRBV20-1 and J usage is TRBJ2-2; D uncertain. From germline, CDR1 is DFQATT and CDR2 SNEGSKA (reference sequence). Trimming pared 3 bases from V and 3 bases from J, leaving 14 bases between. The CDR3 is 15 amino acids. For the CDR3, the DNA is TGCAGTGCTAGTACTGTGGCAGACCACACCGGGGAGCTGTTTTTT. It codes for CSASTVADHTGELFF.

V gene TRBV7-2 combines with J gene TRBJ2-5, with 11 bases aligning to TRBD2. Per germline, CDR1 SGHTA and CDR2 FQGNSA. The CDR3 consists of 15 residues. The J segment lost 5 bases and the V segment lost 4 bases, leaving 6 bases of the junction unmatched. DNA of the CDR3: TGTGCCAGCAGCTCCCCTAGCGGGAGGAGGGAGACCCAGTACTTC. Encoded protein: CASSSPSGRRETQYF.

The chain links TRBV29-1 to TRBJ2-7; 9 bases map to TRBD2. CDR1 and CDR2 (germline): SQVTM, ANQGSEA. The CDR3 length is 17 residues. The CDR3: CREPGASGRPRTYEQYF. In DNA form, the CDR3 reads TGCAGGGAGCCCGGGGCGAGCGGGAGGCCGAGGACCTACGAGCAGTACTTC.

The chain recombines TRBV18 with TRBJ2-5; 9 bases agree with TRBD1. V lost 5 bases to trimming and J lost 4 bases; unmatched junction nucleotides: 5. Germline CDR1 is KGHSH and CDR2 is LQKENI. CDR3 length: 14 residues. The CDR3 region is CASSSSDRGETQYF. The CDR3 nucleotides read TGTGCCAGCTCATCGTCGGACAGGGGAGAGACCCAGTACTTC.

In DNA form, the CDR3 reads TGTGCCAGCAGCTTGGGCCGACAGGGCAATCAGCCCCAGCATTTT. Residues: CASSLGRQGNQPQHF. J is TRBJ1-5 and V is TRBV7-8, with a tentative D call TRBD1 (6 bases). V lost 3 bases and J 2 bases, leaving 11 bases between the germline ends. The CDR3 runs 15 residues. Looked up from germline, CDR1 is SGHVS and CDR2 is FQNEAQ.

The chain combines TRBV5-1 with TRBJ2-7; maybe TRBD1 (6 bases). Germline values: CDR1 SGHRS, CDR2 YFSETQ. The CDR3 has 15 amino acids. Trimming pared 0 bases from V and 4 bases from J, leaving 14 bases between. CDR3 sequence: CASSLVPGVGYEQYF. CDR3 in DNA: TGCGCCAGCAGCTTGGTACCAGGGGTAGGGTACGAGCAGTACTTC. Combining the CDR3 with reference TRBV5-1 and TRBJ2-7 gives the whole variable domain KAGVTQTPRYLIKTRGQQVTLSCSPISGHRSVSWYQQTPGQGLQFLFEYFSETQRNKGNFPGRFSGRQFSNSRSEMNVSTLELGDSALYLCASSLVPGVGYEQYFGPGTRLTVT.

This rearrangement joins TRBV6-6 to TRBJ2-7; 11 bases line up with TRBD2. The V segment lost 6 bases and the J segment 6 bases; nucleotides outside the gene matches: 7. CDR3 length: 14 amino acids. Germline CDR1 is MNHNY and CDR2 is SVGAGI (reference sequence). CDR3 DNA sequence: TGTGCCAGCAGGCTGACTAGCGGGGAAAGCGAGCAGTACTTC. It yields the protein CASRLTSGESEQYF.

This clone was recorded at least ten times. The chain combines TRBV5-4 with TRBJ1-1; D is undetermined. V was pared by 0 bases and J by 7 bases, with 10 bases between. Germline V CDR1 and CDR2: SGHNT, YYREEE (reference sequence). This CDR3 contains 13 residues. CDR3 in DNA: TGTGCCAGCAGCTTGGGGCCGTTCAATGAAGCTTTCTTT. Its protein product is CASSLGPFNEAFF.

The chain recombines TRBV6-5 with TRBJ2-1; 9 bases are shared with TRBD2. Germline assignment: CDR1 MNHEY and CDR2 SVGAGI. This CDR3 spans 15 amino acids. Losses at the gene ends were 6 bases for V and 8 bases for J; bases not matched to a gene: 11. The CDR3: CASRLAGGLWDEQFF. The DNA of the CDR3 is TGTGCCAGCAGACTAGCGGGCGGCCTGTGGGATGAGCAGTTCTTC.

The rearrangement uses TRBV28 and TRBJ2-1; D not resolved. Trimming removed 8 bases from V and 7 bases from J, with 15 bases in between. The CDR3 is 13 amino acids. Germline V gene lookup returns CDR1 MDHEN and CDR2 SYDVKM. CDR3 loop: CASLLTDRNEQFF. CDR3 coding DNA: TGTGCCAGCCTCCTCACCGACCGAAATGAGCAGTTCTTC.

The rearrangement uses TRBV29-1 and TRBJ2-2, with a tentative D call TRBD1 (5 bases). With 1 base removed from V and 5 bases from J, the gap between germline ends came to 11 bases. The CDR3 has 14 residues. The V gene's germline CDR1 is SQVTM and CDR2 ANQGSEA. The CDR3 DNA reads TGCAGCGTTGAAGGCCCAGGGTGGACCGGGGAGCTGTTTTTT. It codes for CSVEGPGWTGELFF.

The rearrangement uses TRBV19 and TRBJ2-2; a weak D match, TRBD2 (5 bases). Germline CDR1 reads LNHDA; CDR2 reads SQIVND (reference sequence). V was trimmed by 3 bases and J by 5 bases, leaving 10 bases between them. The CDR3 contains 14 residues. CDR3 sequence (DNA): TGTGCCAGTAGTATTACTAGTTTGACCGGGGAGCTGTTTTTT. This codes for CASSITSLTGELFF.

The rearrangement uses TRBV6-5 and TRBJ1-6; D remains ambiguous. Trimming pared 8 bases from V and 7 bases from J, leaving 15 bases between. From germline, CDR1 is MNHEY and CDR2 SVGAGI. There are 14 residues in the CDR3. CDR3 in amino acids: CASSDPTGNSPLHF. CDR3 sequence (DNA): TGTGCCAGCTCCGATCCGACGGGAAATTCACCCCTCCACTTT.